This TCR beta chain derives from a study of identical twins. One entry per CDR3 protein results from TCRdb running MiXCR on the 5' RACE reads. There are around 1.7 million distinct CDR3 sequences in the sample; 25% to 35% occur only once, and about 0.25% lies in the top ten. The germline V gene has CDR1 SQVTM and CDR2 ANQGSEA. This CDR3 comprises 13 residues. Trimming removed 3 bases from V and 11 bases from J; junction bases left unmatched: 8. As regards this clonotype: The antigen is not known.

Whole-study results and caveats: Models came in too low on out-of-frame TCR alpha sharing in monozygotic twins.

The material sequenced was cord blood. The sequence came from a newborn girl in good health. V is TRBV29-1 and J is TRBJ2-5; 11 bases agree with TRBD2. CDR3 protein: CSVDGLAGSEQYF. The CDR3 DNA sequence: TGCAGCGTTGACGGACTAGCGGGCAGTGAGCAGTACTTC.